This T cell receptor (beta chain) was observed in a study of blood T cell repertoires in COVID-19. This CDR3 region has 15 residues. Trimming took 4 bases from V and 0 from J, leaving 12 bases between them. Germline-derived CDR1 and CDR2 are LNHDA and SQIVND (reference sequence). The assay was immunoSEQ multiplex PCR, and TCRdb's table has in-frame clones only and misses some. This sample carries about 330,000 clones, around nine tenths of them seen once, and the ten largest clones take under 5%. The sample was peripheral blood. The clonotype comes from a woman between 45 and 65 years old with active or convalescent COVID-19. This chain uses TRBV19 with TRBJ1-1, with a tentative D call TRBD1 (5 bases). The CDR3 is CASSTTATLNTEAFF. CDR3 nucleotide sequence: TGTGCCAGTAGTACGACAGCCACCTTGAACACTGAAGCTTTCTTT.